Here is one TCR beta chain with its context. A read error may produce the germline difference seen at one junction end. This CDR3 is 12 amino acids long. Germline V CDR1 and CDR2: MNHEY, SMNVEV (reference sequence). These data belong to a study of cytomegalovirus exposure and HLA in healthy donors. Both 60 Vbeta primers and 13 Jbeta primers went into the PCR. Here immunoSEQ multiplex PCR was the method, and the copy in TCRdb shows in-frame clones only, minus some. This sample carries 150,000 to 200,000 clones, with 1% to 1.5% going to the ten biggest clones. The chain has TRBV27 and TRBJ2-7; 8 bases agree with TRBD2. This TCR came from a woman aged 60-75 years in good health and CMV-seronegative. Sequencing was done on a sample of PBMCs. The CDR3 protein is CASSKGRTGLVF. In DNA, the CDR3 is TGTGCCAGCAGTAAAGGGCGGACGGGACTAGTATTC.